Each of the 21 T cell receptor beta chains below was sequenced from the same sample in a study of blood T cell repertoires in COVID-19. Sequencing was performed with immunoSEQ multiplex PCR; in TCRdb, only in-frame clones are kept and a portion is missing. The sample yields 130,000 or so clones, around 80% seen once. The specimen sequenced was PBMCs or T cells enriched from blood (not recorded which). The receptors here all came from a man in his forties with acute COVID-19.

For the CDR3, the DNA is TGTGCCAGTAGTATAGGGAACCTTAGGAAGGGGCAAGAGACCCAGTACTTC. Translation: CASSIGNLRKGQETQYF. The chain links TRBV19 to TRBJ2-5, with D perhaps TRBD1 (5 bases). Per the germline V gene, CDR1 is LNHDA and CDR2 is SQIVND (reference sequence). Trimming left V 1 base short and J 2 bases short, with 17 bases between. This CDR3 has 17 residues.

This clone was detected only a few times. This chain uses TRBV7-3 with TRBJ1-1; 8 bases map to TRBD1. From germline, CDR1 is SGHTA and CDR2 FQGTGA. The CDR3 loop spans 12 amino acids. The junction had 5 bases not matched to a gene; V was cut back by 6 bases and J by 8 bases. CDR3 residues: CASSTGTGEAFF. The DNA of the CDR3 is TGTGCCAGCAGTACCGGGACAGGAGAAGCTTTCTTT.

This rearrangement joins TRBV7-3 to TRBJ2-7; D is possibly TRBD1 (5 bases). CDR1 SGHTA and CDR2 FQGTGA come from the germline V gene. The CDR3 is 13 residues long. Trimming left V 2 bases short and J 7 bases short, with 12 bases between. CDR3 DNA: TGTGCCAGCAGCTTAGGGGCCTCCGCTGAGCAGTACTTC. Translating it yields CASSLGASAEQYF.

The CDR3 is CASSAISGRRADTQYF. CDR3 DNA sequence: TGTGCCAGCAGTGCCATCAGCGGGAGAAGAGCAGATACGCAGTATTTT. The J gene is TRBJ2-3, the V gene TRBV28; TRBD2 matches 8 bases. CDR3 length: 16 amino acids. Germline V gene sequence: CDR1 MDHEN, CDR2 SYDVKM. Unmatched junction bases numbered 11, after V lost 5 bases and J lost 4 bases.

This chain links TRBV9 with TRBJ2-7; TRBD1 agrees at 7 bases. Germline V gene data show CDR1 as SGDLS and CDR2 as YYNGEE. V was pared by 0 bases and J by 4 bases, with 7 bases of the junction left unmatched. This CDR3 region has 15 residues. The DNA of the CDR3 is TGTGCCAGCAGCGTAGGGCAGGGGGAAAGGTACGAGCAGTACTTC. It specifies CASSVGQGERYEQYF.

CDR3 protein: CASSLRRGAFF. The DNA of the CDR3 is TGTGCCAGCAGCTTAAGGCGCGGAGCTTTCTTT. The gene calls are TRBV7-3 and TRBJ1-1; no clear D gene. The V gene lost 1 base and the J gene lost 10 bases, with 7 bases spanning the gap. This CDR3 contains 11 residues. Germline CDR1 and CDR2: SGHTA and FQGTGA.

The chain has TRBV27 and TRBJ2-5, with 9 positions matching TRBD1. The germline CDR1 and CDR2 sequences are MNHEY and SMNVEV (reference sequence). V gave up 4 bases and J gave up 5 bases; unmatched junction bases: 11. CDR3 length: 16 residues. The CDR3 here is CASSYRQGGTQETQYF. CDR3 in DNA: TGTGCCAGCAGTTACAGACAGGGGGGTACGCAGGAGACCCAGTACTTC.

The genes are TRBV19 and TRBJ1-2; 7 bases align to TRBD1. This CDR3 region has 14 residues. In germline, CDR1 is LNHDA, CDR2 SQIVND (reference sequence). J was trimmed by 3 bases and V by 5 bases; bases with no gene match: 6. CDR3 sequence: CASSPNGQDYGYTF. CDR3 bases: TGTGCCAGTAGTCCTAACGGACAGGACTATGGCTACACCTTC.

The gene calls are TRBV7-9 and TRBJ2-1, with 8 bases identical to TRBD2. With V trimmed by 3 bases and J by 6 bases, 10 bases remained unmatched. CDR3 size: 16 residues. From germline, CDR1 is SEHNR and CDR2 FQNEAQ (reference sequence). As DNA, the CDR3 is TGTGCCAGCAGCTTTCTGGGCGGGAGGAGCCGCAATGAGCAGTTCTTC. It translates to CASSFLGGRSRNEQFF.

The chain employs TRBV28 and TRBJ1-2; D gene uncertain. V dropped 4 bases and J dropped 3 bases, with 6 bases sitting between them. There are 12 residues in the CDR3. CDR1 is MDHEN and CDR2 is SYDVKM in the germline V gene. The CDR3 sequence is CASSSTYYGYTF. The DNA of the CDR3 is TGTGCCAGCAGTTCCACATACTATGGCTACACCTTC.

The chain joins TRBV29-1 to TRBJ2-5, with TRBD2 matching 8 bases. Germline V gives CDR1 SQVTM, CDR2 ANQGSEA. The ends lost 5 bases at V and 4 bases at J; junction bases unmatched: 18. CDR3 length: 17 amino acids. CDR3 nucleotides: TGCAGCGTTTCTCGGACCTATTTAGCGGGGATGGGAGAGACCCAGTACTTC. Protein: CSVSRTYLAGMGETQYF.

This chain links TRBV4-2 with TRBJ2-5; 9 nucleotides match TRBD2. V gave up 1 base and J gave up 3 bases; unmatched junction bases: 9. CDR1 is LGHNA and CDR2 is YNFKEQ in the germline V gene. The CDR3 consists of 17 residues. CDR3 amino acids: CASSQAWGVAGEETQYF. In DNA, the CDR3 is TGTGCCAGCAGCCAAGCCTGGGGGGTAGCGGGAGAAGAGACCCAGTACTTC.

The chain combines TRBV19 with TRBJ1-3; tentatively, D is TRBD1 (5 bases). The CDR3 runs 15 residues. Germline V CDR1 and CDR2: LNHDA, SQIVND (reference sequence). The germline V and J ends were trimmed by 4 bases and 9 bases, with 19 bases remaining between them. This CDR3 reads CASSTSGTLGGTIYF. The CDR3 DNA reads as TGTGCCAGTAGTACCAGCGGGACCCTTGGTGGCACCATATATTTT.

The chain uses TRBV5-1 and TRBJ1-3; 7 bases are a match to TRBD1. In germline, CDR1 is SGHRS, CDR2 YFSETQ. Losses at the gene ends were 4 bases for V and 2 bases for J; bases not matched to a gene: 6. This CDR3 is 15 amino acids long. CDR3 nucleotides: TGCGCCAGCAGCAGTCAGGGGGGTGCTGGAAACACCATATATTTT. Encoded protein: CASSSQGGAGNTIYF.

V gene TRBV5-1 combines with J gene TRBJ1-1, with a weak D call TRBD1 (5 bases). CDR1 is SGHRS, CDR2 YFSETQ, per germline. There are 14 residues in the CDR3. Trimming stripped 0 bases from V and 4 bases from J, with 10 bases between. The CDR3 region has the DNA TGCGCCAGCAGCTTGGAGCAGGGAGGCACTGAAGCTTTCTTT. It translates to CASSLEQGGTEAFF.

This clone came up a few times. The chain joins TRBV5-5 to TRBJ1-1; possibly TRBD1 for D (5 bases). Per germline, CDR1 SGHKS and CDR2 YYEKEE (reference sequence). V shed 2 bases and J shed 9 bases, with 17 bases lying between them. CDR3 length: 14 residues. The CDR3 spells CASSFKGDGAQAFF. In DNA, the CDR3 is TGTGCCAGCAGCTTTAAAGGGGATGGGGCGCAAGCTTTCTTT.

The CDR3 DNA sequence: TGTGCCAGTAGCAGACAGGGGATGAACACTGAAGCTTTCTTT. Protein: CASSRQGMNTEAFF. The chain links TRBV19 to TRBJ1-1; 8 bases map to TRBD1. V trimming: 6 bases; J trimming: 0 bases; junction bases outside the gene matches: 3. CDR3 size: 14 residues. Germline assignment: CDR1 LNHDA and CDR2 SQIVND (reference sequence).

CDR3 region: CASRKSGDNSPLHF. The CDR3 nucleotides read TGTGCCAGCAGGAAATCAGGGGATAATTCACCCCTCCACTTT. The chain recombines TRBV2 with TRBJ1-6; D is possibly TRBD1 (6 bases). Germline V CDR1 and CDR2: SNHLY, FYNNEI. The CDR3 has 14 residues. The V gene lost 6 bases and the J gene lost 5 bases, with 11 bases spanning the gap.

V is TRBV12-2 and J is TRBJ2-1; the table's D call of TRBD1 was not tested on the DNA. TRBV12-2 is noted as a pseudogene. The CDR3 has 14 amino acids. In nucleotides, the CDR3 is TGTGCAAGTCGCTTTCAGAGGAGGGGGCTTGAGCAGTTCTTC. It yields the protein CASRFQRRGLEQFF.

This chain uses TRBV6-6 with TRBJ1-5; 9 bases agree with TRBD1. Unmatched junction bases numbered 8, after V lost 6 bases and J lost 5 bases. This CDR3 region has 15 residues. In germline, CDR1 is MNHNY, CDR2 SVGAGI (reference sequence). CDR3 region: CASRPKDRGYQPQHF. The CDR3, as DNA: TGTGCCAGCAGGCCTAAGGACAGGGGTTATCAGCCCCAGCATTTT.

As regards this clone: Other DNA sequences within the sample encode an identical CDR3. This chain uses TRBV5-5 with TRBJ1-5, with D uncertain. The CDR3 runs 13 residues. The germline V gene encodes CDR1 SGHKS and CDR2 YYEKEE (reference sequence). V lost 4 bases, J lost 1 base, and 6 bases lay in between. CDR3 loop: CASSLGSNQPQHF. The CDR3 DNA follows: TGTGCCAGCAGCCTCGGGAGCAATCAGCCCCAGCATTTT.